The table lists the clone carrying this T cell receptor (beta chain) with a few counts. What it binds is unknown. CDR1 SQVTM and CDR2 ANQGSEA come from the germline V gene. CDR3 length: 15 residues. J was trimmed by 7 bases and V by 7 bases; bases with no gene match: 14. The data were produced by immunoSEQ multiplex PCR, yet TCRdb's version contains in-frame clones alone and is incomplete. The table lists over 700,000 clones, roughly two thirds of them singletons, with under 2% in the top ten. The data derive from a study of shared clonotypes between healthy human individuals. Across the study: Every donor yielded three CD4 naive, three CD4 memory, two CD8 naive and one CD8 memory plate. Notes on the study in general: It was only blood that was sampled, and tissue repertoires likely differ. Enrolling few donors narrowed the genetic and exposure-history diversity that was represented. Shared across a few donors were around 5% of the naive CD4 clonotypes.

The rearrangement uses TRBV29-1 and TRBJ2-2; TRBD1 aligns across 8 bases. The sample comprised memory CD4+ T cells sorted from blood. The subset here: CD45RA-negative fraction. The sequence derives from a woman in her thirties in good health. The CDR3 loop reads CSGGSGTGDLGELFF. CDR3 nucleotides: TGCAGCGGCGGCTCCGGGACAGGTGATCTCGGGGAGCTGTTTTTT.